The 16 T cell receptor beta chains reported below all come from one sample, sequenced in a study of post-analysis software for immune sequencing data. What these receptors recognize is not known. Sequencing libraries made from TCR beta cDNA carried unique molecular identifiers. TCRdb independently ran MiXCR on the PCR reads; one entry per CDR3 protein. Counted here are 500,000 to 600,000 distinct CDR3 sequences, roughly 47% occurring once; the ten biggest clones make up 1.7%. General observations from the study: There were five or six TRBV segments more frequent in patients than controls, and TRBV5-6, TRBV5-1 and TRBV20-1 were among them.

The sequencing sample was made of blood. Every receptor here comes from a girl aged 10-17 years with multiple sclerosis.

J is TRBJ2-5 and V is TRBV7-9; D might be TRBD2 (5 bases). Germline loops: CDR1 SEHNR, CDR2 FQNEAQ (reference sequence). The CDR3 totals 15 residues. V was shortened by 2 bases and J by 7 bases, with 17 bases between the two germline ends. The CDR3 bases are TGTGCCAGCAGCTTACCTGGAGGCCAAATCGGGACCCAGTACTTC. Its translation is CASSLPGGQIGTQYF.

V usage is TRBV28 and J usage is TRBJ1-5, with a tentative D call TRBD1 (5 bases). Germline V gene lookup returns CDR1 MDHEN and CDR2 SYDVKM. Trimming took off 4 bases at V and 0 bases at J, with 13 bases between the two ends. The CDR3 has 16 residues. This chain's CDR3 is CASSSRGTYSNQPQHF. CDR3 DNA: TGTGCCAGCAGTTCGCGGGGGACCTATAGCAATCAGCCCCAGCATTTT.

The table lists this clonotype with a count of one. The chain is built from TRBV5-1 and TRBJ2-1, with 10 bases matching TRBD2. The CDR3 runs 22 residues. The V segment lost 3 bases and the J segment 5 bases; nucleotides outside the gene matches: 26. The germline gives CDR1 SGHRS, CDR2 YFSETQ. The CDR3 reads CASSSRTLAGVVRPRYDNEQFF. The CDR3 nucleotides read TGCGCCAGCAGCTCGCGTACTCTAGCGGGAGTGGTACGGCCGCGATACGACAATGAGCAGTTCTTC.

CDR3 protein: CASSFGPGSNEQYF. The CDR3, as DNA: TGCGCCAGCAGCTTTGGCCCGGGATCCAACGAGCAGTACTTC. The chain employs TRBV5-1 and TRBJ2-7, with a tentative D call TRBD2 (5 bases). This CDR3 spans 14 amino acids. Between the trimmed V and J ends, which lost 2 bases and 5 bases, there was a span of 14 bases. Germline loops: CDR1 SGHRS, CDR2 YFSETQ.

This clonotype was seen a handful of times. The chain couples TRBV12-3 or TRBV12-4 to TRBJ1-2; D is uncertain. Trimming pared 3 bases from V and 5 bases from J, leaving 4 bases between. The CDR3 has 11 residues. The CDR3 protein is CASSFRYGYTF. The CDR3 coding sequence is TGTGCCAGCAGTTTTCGGTATGGCTACACCTTC.

V gene TRBV15 combines with J gene TRBJ1-2; no clear D. V was pared by 0 bases and J by 4 bases, with 12 bases between. This CDR3 is built from 15 residues. CDR1 LNHNV and CDR2 YYDKDF come from the germline V gene (reference sequence). The CDR3 nucleotides read TGTGCCACCAGCAGAGATCAGACCCAACTCTATGGCTACACCTTC. Encoded protein: CATSRDQTQLYGYTF.

The gene calls are TRBV27 and TRBJ1-5; D is undetermined. The CDR3 consists of 15 residues. CDR1 MNHEY and CDR2 SMNVEV come from the germline V gene (reference sequence). V was pared by 3 bases and J by 6 bases, with 15 bases between. Here the CDR3 DNA reads TGTGCCAGCAGTTTCAGTGGCAGGCTCGGTCAGCCCCAGCATTTT. This gives the protein CASSFSGRLGQPQHF.

The CDR3 region is CASSLVQGRTGELFF. CDR3 nucleotide sequence: TGCGCCAGCAGCTTGGTGCAGGGCAGGACCGGGGAGCTGTTTTTT. The V call is TRBV5-1, the J call TRBJ2-2; D might be TRBD1 (5 bases). CDR3 length: 15 amino acids. Trimming shortened V by 0 bases and J by 5 bases, and 11 bases separated the two germline ends. The germline V gene encodes CDR1 SGHRS and CDR2 YFSETQ.

CDR3: CATSDFSLAGAGETQYF. CDR3 coding DNA: TGTGCCACCAGTGATTTTAGTCTAGCGGGAGCCGGAGAGACCCAGTACTTC. The chain combines TRBV24-1 with TRBJ2-7, with 10 nucleotides matching TRBD2. The J call is doubtful: the DNA matches TRBJ2-5 better. CDR1 is KGHDR and CDR2 is SFDVKD in the germline V gene. The CDR3 spans 17 residues.

The sample holds a few counts of this clonotype. CDR3 protein: CASSPYRVQETQYF. CDR3 DNA sequence: TGTGCCAGCAGCCCGTACAGGGTTCAAGAGACCCAGTACTTC. The chain couples TRBV6-5 to TRBJ2-5; maybe TRBD1 (6 bases). V was shortened by 6 bases and J by 2 bases, with 13 bases between the two germline ends. The germline V gene encodes CDR1 MNHEY and CDR2 SVGAGI. CDR3 length: 14 amino acids.

Note on this clonotype: The junction departs from the called germline gene at one end, perhaps through a read error. The V call is TRBV7-7, the J call TRBJ2-2; D not certain. The germline V gene encodes CDR1 SSHAT and CDR2 FNYEAQ (reference sequence). This CDR3 region has 15 residues. CDR3 in amino acids: CASSSNPGSAGELFF. CDR3 in DNA: TGTGCTAGCAGTTCCAACCCAGGATCGGCCGGGGAGCTGTTTTTT.

This clonotype was detected ten times or more. One junction end does not reproduce the germline sequence, and a read error may be involved. J is TRBJ2-1 and V is TRBV5-1; no firm D call. The CDR3 has 12 residues. CDR1 is SGHRS, CDR2 YFSETQ, per germline. The CDR3 loop is CASSLAGNEQFF. The DNA of the CDR3 is TGTGCCAGCAGCTTAGCCGGCAATGAGCAGTTCTTC.

This clonotype was observed a handful of times. V is TRBV5-1 and J is TRBJ2-5; maybe TRBD1 (6 bases). The end of the DNA is better explained by TRBJ2-7, so the J call may be wrong. CDR3 size: 14 residues. Germline loops: CDR1 SGHRS, CDR2 YFSETQ. The CDR3 protein is CASSPGVSWDEQYF. For the CDR3, the DNA is TGCGCCAGCAGCCCAGGGGTGTCCTGGGACGAGCAGTACTTC.

This clonotype was found a few times. The chain links TRBV12-3 or TRBV12-4 to TRBJ2-5; the D is unclear. V dropped 3 bases and J dropped 0 bases, with 14 bases sitting between them. This CDR3 spans 16 amino acids. CDR3 amino acids: CASSLFVAAHQETQYF. DNA for the CDR3: TGTGCCAGCAGTTTGTTCGTGGCAGCGCACCAAGAGACCCAGTACTTC.

The V gene is TRBV9, the J gene TRBJ1-5; 8 positions agree with TRBD1. The length of the CDR3 is 15 residues. With 4 bases clipped from V and 5 bases from J, the junction kept 8 bases outside the gene matches. The germline V gene has CDR1 SGDLS and CDR2 YYNGEE. The DNA of the CDR3 is TGTGCCAGCAGCCGTCAGGGGGCGGGTGATCAGCCCCAGCATTTT. It encodes CASSRQGAGDQPQHF.

This clonotype was counted between two and nine times. J is TRBJ2-4 and V is TRBV7-2, with TRBD1 matching over 7 bases. V lost 0 bases to trimming and J lost 9 bases; unmatched junction nucleotides: 5. The CDR3 spans 14 residues. The germline V gene encodes CDR1 SGHTA and CDR2 FQGNSA. The DNA of the CDR3 is TGTGCCAGCAGCTTAGCTCTAAGGACAGGCATTCAGTACTTC. It specifies CASSLALRTGIQYF. Supplemented by reference TRBV7-2 and TRBJ2-4, the full variable domain reads GAGVSQSPSNKVTEKGKDVELRCDPISGHTALYWYRQSLGQGLEFLIYFQGNSAPDKSGLPSDRFSAERTGGSVSTLTIQRTQQEDSAVYLCASSLALRTGIQYFGAGTRLSVL.